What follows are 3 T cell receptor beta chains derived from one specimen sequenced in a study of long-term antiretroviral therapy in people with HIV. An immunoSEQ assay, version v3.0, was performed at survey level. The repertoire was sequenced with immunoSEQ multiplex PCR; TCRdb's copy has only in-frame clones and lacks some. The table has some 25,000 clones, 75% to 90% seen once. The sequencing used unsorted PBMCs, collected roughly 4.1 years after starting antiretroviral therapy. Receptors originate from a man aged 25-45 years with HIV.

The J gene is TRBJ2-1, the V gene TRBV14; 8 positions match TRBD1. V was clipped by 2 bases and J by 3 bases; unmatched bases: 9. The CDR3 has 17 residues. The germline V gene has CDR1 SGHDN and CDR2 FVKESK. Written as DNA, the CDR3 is TGTGCCAGCAGCCAACCCGGGACAGGTACCTTCTACAATGAGCAGTTCTTC. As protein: CASSQPGTGTFYNEQFF.

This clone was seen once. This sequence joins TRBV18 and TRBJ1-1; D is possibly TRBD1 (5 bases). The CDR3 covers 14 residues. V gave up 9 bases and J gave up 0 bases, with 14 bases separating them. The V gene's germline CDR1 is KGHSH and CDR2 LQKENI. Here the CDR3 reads CASRGRDLNTEAFF. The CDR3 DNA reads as TGTGCCAGTAGGGGCAGAGACCTGAACACTGAAGCTTTCTTT.

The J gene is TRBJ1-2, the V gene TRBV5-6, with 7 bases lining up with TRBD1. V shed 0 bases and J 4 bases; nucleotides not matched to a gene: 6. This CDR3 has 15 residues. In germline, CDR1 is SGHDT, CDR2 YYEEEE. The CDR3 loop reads CASSLGWTGGYGYTF. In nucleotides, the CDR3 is TGTGCCAGCAGCTTGGGGTGGACAGGAGGCTATGGCTACACCTTC.